The T cell receptor (beta chain) described here comes from a study of cytomegalovirus exposure and HLA in healthy donors. Background on the study: The roughly 130 validation repertoires used the same platform as the 550 to 800 first-cohort repertoires (as reported by a later analysis).

Trimming took off 3 bases at V and 1 base at J, with 6 bases between the two ends. Per the germline V gene, CDR1 is LNHDA and CDR2 is SQIVND (reference sequence). The CDR3 is made up of 13 amino acids. Separation from the approximately 660-subject first cohort characterized the roughly 130-subject validation cohort, to which the donors belonged. Concerning this clone itself: Its antigen remains unidentified.

Study-wide results and limits: A later analysis found first-cohort TCR clusters tended to co-occur in the 90 to 150 validation repertoires. Among TCR sequences, most were rare, though some public TCRs appeared in many donors.

The table came from immunoSEQ multiplex PCR; TCRdb's copy has only in-frame clones and leaves some out. The sample contains 220,000 or so clones, approximately 80% of which appear only once. The chain couples TRBV19 to TRBJ1-1; D unresolved. The TCR comes from a woman in her 30s in good health and CMV-seropositive. Sequenced material: PBMCs. For the CDR3, the DNA is TGTGCCAGTAGTATCAACAGGAACACTGAAGCTTTCTTT. This encodes CASSINRNTEAFF.